Each of the 32 T cell receptor beta chains below was sequenced from the same sample in a study of T cells after yellow fever vaccination. MiXCR was run by TCRdb on the 5' RACE reads, yielding one entry per CDR3 protein. The sample shows some 350,000 distinct CDR3 sequences, 8.7% of them seen only once. Sequenced material: PBMCs, taken on the day of the first yellow fever vaccination. These receptors were obtained from a man between 18 and 35 years old who received the YFV17D yellow fever vaccine.

This clonotype was counted only a few times. This sequence joins TRBV29-1 and TRBJ2-2, with TRBD2 matching over 16 bases. Per germline, CDR1 SQVTM and CDR2 ANQGSEA. Trimming removed 2 bases from V and 0 bases from J; junction bases left unmatched: 9. This CDR3 has 20 residues. The CDR3 spells CSVETGLGTSGGANTGELFF. CDR3 bases: TGCAGCGTTGAAACTGGGTTGGGGACTAGCGGGGGGGCGAACACCGGGGAGCTGTTTTTT.

This clonotype was counted between two and nine times. The chain carries TRBV20-1 and TRBJ2-2, with 7 bases fitting TRBD1. V lost 0 bases to trimming and J lost 4 bases; unmatched junction nucleotides: 5. This CDR3 spans 15 amino acids. Germline V gene sequence: CDR1 DFQATT, CDR2 SNEGSKA (reference sequence). The CDR3 coding sequence is TGCAGTGCTAGAGATCGGACAGGCCCCACCGGGGAGCTGTTTTTT. Encoded protein: CSARDRTGPTGELFF.

The V gene is TRBV5-1, the J gene TRBJ2-1; D remains ambiguous. Trimming removed 0 bases from V and 5 bases from J, with 3 bases in between. CDR1 is SGHRS and CDR2 is YFSETQ in the germline V gene. This CDR3 spans 12 amino acids. The CDR3 DNA reads TGCGCCAGCAGCTTGGTAGACAATGAGCAGTTCTTC. Its protein product is CASSLVDNEQFF.

The sample holds a few counts of this clonotype. The chain uses TRBV11-2 and TRBJ1-1; 8 positions match TRBD1. CDR3 length: 16 residues. The V gene's germline CDR1 is SGHAT and CDR2 FQNNGV. V was pared by 3 bases and J by 1 base, with 7 bases of the junction left unmatched. The CDR3 protein is CASSFTDRGENTEAFF. The CDR3 nucleotides are TGTGCCAGCAGCTTTACTGACAGGGGAGAGAACACTGAAGCTTTCTTT.

The chain is built from TRBV5-6 and TRBJ2-3; D unresolved. The germline V gene has CDR1 SGHDT and CDR2 YYEEEE. The V end was cut by 0 bases, the J end by 3 bases, with 11 bases between. CDR3 length: 15 amino acids. CDR3 nucleotide sequence: TGTGCCAGCAGCTTGGCTCTCTCAAGGACAGATACGCAGTATTTT. It translates to CASSLALSRTDTQYF.

This clonotype was observed at least ten times. This chain connects TRBV5-1 to TRBJ2-1; 9 positions agree with TRBD2. CDR1 is SGHRS and CDR2 is YFSETQ in the germline V gene. The CDR3 is made up of 15 amino acids. V shed 2 bases and J 4 bases; nucleotides not matched to a gene: 4. CDR3 nucleotides: TGCGCCAGCAGCTTTAGCGGGGGACCATACAATGAGCAGTTCTTC. This gives the protein CASSFSGGPYNEQFF. The variable domain in full, completed from reference TRBV5-1 and TRBJ2-1, reads KAGVTQTPRYLIKTRGQQVTLSCSPISGHRSVSWYQQTPGQGLQFLFEYFSETQRNKGNFPGRFSGRQFSNSRSEMNVSTLELGDSALYLCASSFSGGPYNEQFFGPGTRLTVL.

This clonotype showed up just a few times. The chain employs TRBV5-6 and TRBJ2-7; 8 bases map to TRBD1. The CDR3 sequence is 13 residues long. Germline-derived CDR1 and CDR2 are SGHDT and YYEEEE. J was trimmed by 6 bases and V by 0 bases; bases with no gene match: 2. The CDR3 region has the DNA TGTGCCAGCAGCTTGGTTACAGGGGGCGAGCAGTACTTC. Translation: CASSLVTGGEQYF.

This clonotype was seen more than once but under ten times. This chain links TRBV27 with TRBJ2-7, with 9 bases fitting TRBD2. The CDR3 is 15 residues long. The V segment lost 7 bases and the J segment 1 base; nucleotides outside the gene matches: 8. The germline V gene has CDR1 MNHEY and CDR2 SMNVEV (reference sequence). Here the CDR3 DNA reads TGTGCCAGCAAATGGGGCGGGGGGGGATCCTACGAGCAGTACTTC. Amino acids: CASKWGGGGSYEQYF.

The chain employs TRBV3-1 and TRBJ2-5; D might be TRBD2 (6 bases). Trimming pared 0 bases from V and 2 bases from J, leaving 25 bases between. There are 20 residues in the CDR3. CDR1 is LGHDT, CDR2 YNNKEL, per germline (reference sequence). The CDR3 loop is CASSQDFGGLTGAGQETQYF. The CDR3 DNA reads as TGTGCCAGCAGCCAAGATTTCGGCGGTTTAACTGGCGCGGGACAAGAGACCCAGTACTTC.

This clonotype was seen a few times. The V and J genes are TRBV12-3 or TRBV12-4 and TRBJ1-1, with a tentative D call TRBD1 (6 bases). The CDR3 extends over 13 amino acids. The V and J ends lost 7 bases and 4 bases respectively, with 13 bases between them. The CDR3 region has the DNA TGTGCCAGCAACCTCGGGGGGCCCACTGAAGCTTTCTTT. Translating gives CASNLGGPTEAFF.

This clonotype was seen only a few times. The CDR3 here is CASRLQGGAYEQYF. In DNA, the CDR3 is TGTGCCAGCAGGCTACAGGGAGGAGCCTACGAGCAGTACTTC. The rearrangement uses TRBV12-3 or TRBV12-4 and TRBJ2-7; the D call may be TRBD1 or TRBD2 (6 bases each). V was cut by 6 bases and J by 2 bases, with 14 bases left in between. CDR3 length: 14 residues.

V usage is TRBV5-1 and J usage is TRBJ1-4, with no clear D. In germline, CDR1 is SGHRS, CDR2 YFSETQ. The CDR3 is 15 residues long. V was pared by 0 bases and J by 4 bases, with 10 bases between. The CDR3 DNA reads TGCGCCAGCAGCTTGGGACGCCTGGGTAATGAAAAACTGTTTTTT. It encodes CASSLGRLGNEKLFF.

This clonotype was observed a handful of times. This chain uses TRBV6-4 with TRBJ2-3; 7 nucleotides line up with TRBD1. Germline V gives CDR1 MRHNA, CDR2 SNTAGT. This CDR3 is built from 14 residues. V lost 4 bases and J lost 0; bases outside the gene matches: 1. In nucleotides, the CDR3 is TGTGCCAGCAGTGGACAGGGAAGCACAGATACGCAGTATTTT. It translates to CASSGQGSTDTQYF.

Only a few counts were recorded for this clonotype. CDR3 in amino acids: CASSLQTFYGYTF. CDR3 sequence (DNA): TGTGCCAGCAGCTTACAGACCTTCTATGGCTACACCTTC. V is TRBV7-9 and J is TRBJ1-2; D remains ambiguous. The CDR3 length is 13 residues. Germline V gives CDR1 SEHNR, CDR2 FQNEAQ (reference sequence). V was pared by 2 bases and J by 4 bases, with 8 bases between.

The chain combines TRBV3-1 with TRBJ2-7; 7 bases agree with TRBD1. The junction had 10 bases not matched to a gene; V was cut back by 5 bases and J by 3 bases. The CDR3 loop spans 15 amino acids. The germline V gene has CDR1 LGHDT and CDR2 YNNKEL (reference sequence). The DNA for the CDR3 is TGTGCCAGCAGCTACCGGGACAGTCCATTCTACGAGCAGTACTTC. This gives the protein CASSYRDSPFYEQYF.

This chain joins TRBV5-1 and TRBJ1-6; possibly TRBD1 for D (6 bases). V dropped 0 bases and J dropped 7 bases, with 11 bases sitting between them. The CDR3 loop spans 15 amino acids. CDR1 is SGHRS and CDR2 is YFSETQ in the germline V gene. The CDR3 DNA sequence: TGCGCCAGCAGCTTGGCCGGGACAAGAAATTCACCCCTCCACTTT. As protein: CASSLAGTRNSPLHF.

The chain joins TRBV4-1 to TRBJ2-5, with 9 bases that match TRBD2. Germline CDR1 is MGHRA and CDR2 is YSYEKL. The CDR3 has 15 amino acids. The V and J ends lost 4 bases and 2 bases, in that order; junction bases with no gene match: 5. This CDR3 is CASSPGLAEQETQYF. CDR3 sequence (DNA): TGCGCCAGCAGCCCGGGACTAGCCGAACAAGAGACCCAGTACTTC.

The V call is TRBV4-1, the J call TRBJ2-7, with D possibly TRBD1 on 5 matching bases. This CDR3 region has 15 residues. V gave up 3 bases and J gave up 1 base, with 13 bases separating them. Germline loops: CDR1 MGHRA, CDR2 YSYEKL. As DNA, the CDR3 is TGCGCCAGCAGCCATCTTGCAGGGCCATCCTACGAGCAGTACTTC. This encodes CASSHLAGPSYEQYF.

Ten or more counts support this clonotype. One junction end does not reproduce the germline sequence, and a read error may be involved. V and J are TRBV5-1 and TRBJ2-1, with 11 bases fitting TRBD1. The CDR3 extends over 14 amino acids. Germline V gene sequence: CDR1 SGHRS, CDR2 YFSETQ. DNA of the CDR3: TGTGCTAGCAGCTTAGGGACAGGGGGCAATGAGCAGTTCTTC. Amino acid sequence: CASSLGTGGNEQFF.

The chain has TRBV4-3 and TRBJ2-1; D is unclear. The germline V and J ends were trimmed by 1 base and 10 bases, with 8 bases remaining between them. The CDR3 has 12 amino acids. Germline values: CDR1 LGHNA, CDR2 YSLEER. DNA of the CDR3: TGCGCCAGCAGCCAAGTGGGTGGGGAGCAGTTCTTC. Protein sequence: CASSQVGGEQFF.

There are a few counts of this clonotype. This sequence joins TRBV7-2 and TRBJ2-7; 7 bases fit TRBD2. Germline V gene sequence: CDR1 SGHTA, CDR2 FQGNSA. Trimming took 5 bases from V and 0 from J; bases not matched to a gene: 4. This CDR3 contains 14 residues. CDR3 sequence reads: CASSRGGASYEQYF. Written as DNA, the CDR3 is TGTGCCAGCAGCCGCGGGGGTGCCTCCTACGAGCAGTACTTC. The full variable domain, with the rest looked up from reference TRBV7-2 and TRBJ2-7, is GAGVSQSPSNKVTEKGKDVELRCDPISGHTALYWYRQSLGQGLEFLIYFQGNSAPDKSGLPSDRFSAERTGGSVSTLTIQRTQQEDSAVYLCASSRGGASYEQYFGPGTRLTVT.

This chain connects TRBV18 to TRBJ2-3, with D uncertain. V lost 1 base to trimming and J lost 6 bases, with 11 bases between them. This CDR3 region has 14 residues. CDR1 KGHSH and CDR2 LQKENI come from the germline V gene. The CDR3 loop is CASSPQGLGDTQYF. For the CDR3, the DNA is TGTGCCAGCTCACCACAGGGATTGGGGGATACGCAGTATTTT.

The sample holds many counts of this clonotype. This chain uses TRBV12-3 or TRBV12-4 with TRBJ1-4; 7 bases fit TRBD1. Germline trimming cut 6 bases from V and 4 bases from J; bases unmatched to any gene: 8. The CDR3 is 15 residues long. The CDR3 DNA sequence: TGTGCCAGCAGCCCAGAACAGGGGCTTAATGAAAAACTGTTTTTT. It translates to CASSPEQGLNEKLFF.

This clonotype was observed a handful of times. The chain links TRBV20-1 to TRBJ2-1, with TRBD2 identical over 10 bases. The CDR3 spans 16 residues. The germline gives CDR1 DFQATT, CDR2 SNEGSKA (reference sequence). The ends lost 2 bases at V and 4 bases at J; junction bases unmatched: 8. The CDR3 DNA reads as TGCAGTGCTAGACCCCCTTCTAGCGGGGGTTACAATGAGCAGTTCTTC. Residues: CSARPPSSGGYNEQFF.

The chain recombines TRBV7-9 with TRBJ2-5; possible D gene TRBD2, 6 bases. The germline V gene encodes CDR1 SEHNR and CDR2 FQNEAQ (reference sequence). V was pared by 5 bases and J by 4 bases, with 11 bases between. This CDR3 contains 13 residues. This CDR3 reads CASSQTSGETQYF. CDR3 coding DNA: TGTGCCAGCAGCCAGACTAGTGGAGAGACCCAGTACTTC.

The rearrangement uses TRBV5-1 and TRBJ2-4, with D hard to call. Germline V lookup: CDR1 SGHRS, CDR2 YFSETQ. This CDR3 region has 13 residues. V lost 0 bases and J lost 8, with 9 bases in between. The CDR3 DNA reads as TGCGCCAGCAGCTTGGGGCTGGCAGACATTCAGTACTTC. Amino acid sequence: CASSLGLADIQYF.

The rearrangement joins TRBV21-1 to TRBJ2-5; the table assigns TRBD1, which was not confirmed against the DNA. TRBV21-1 counts as a pseudogene. This CDR3 contains 14 residues. This CDR3 reads CASNGGGHQETQYF. CDR3 coding DNA: TGTGCCAGCAATGGGGGGGGACACCAAGAGACCCAGTACTTC.

This chain links TRBV7-8 with TRBJ2-2; 8 bases match TRBD1. Unmatched junction bases numbered 5, after V lost 3 bases and J lost 5 bases. Germline CDR1 SGHVS, CDR2 FQNEAQ. The CDR3 has 15 residues. CDR3 in DNA: TGTGCCAGCAGCTTCCCCAGGGGGCTAACCGGGGAGCTGTTTTTT. It is translated as CASSFPRGLTGELFF.

This clonotype has only a few counts. This chain joins TRBV7-9 and TRBJ2-3; 7 bases line up with TRBD2. The germline V gene has CDR1 SEHNR and CDR2 FQNEAQ (reference sequence). V shed 7 bases, J shed 5 bases, and the junction held 9 bases outside the gene matches. The CDR3 totals 14 residues. CDR3 coding DNA: TGTGCCAGCACTTGGGGAGGGGCCCAAGATACGCAGTATTTT. Its protein is CASTWGGAQDTQYF.

This clonotype was detected ten times or more. The CDR3 bases are TGTGCCAGCAGCCCCGGGTGGGGACTTGGTGGGGATACGCAGTATTTT. It yields the protein CASSPGWGLGGDTQYF. The chain uses TRBV27 and TRBJ2-3; tentatively, D is TRBD2 (6 bases). Germline V gene data show CDR1 as MNHEY and CDR2 as SMNVEV (reference sequence). There are 16 residues in the CDR3. V shed 6 bases and J shed 6 bases, with 22 bases lying between them.

This clonotype was picked up many times. This chain uses TRBV12-3 or TRBV12-4 with TRBJ1-6; 7 nucleotides line up with TRBD1. V shed 4 bases and J 8 bases; nucleotides not matched to a gene: 2. The CDR3 spans 13 residues. The CDR3 region has the DNA TGTGCCAGCAGTTGGGACAGAGATTCACCCCTCCACTTT. It yields the protein CASSWDRDSPLHF.

In this sample, this clonotype turned up many times. The chain is built from TRBV7-9 and TRBJ2-1; TRBD2 aligns across 14 bases. CDR3 length: 15 amino acids. Looked up from germline, CDR1 is SEHNR and CDR2 is FQNEAQ (reference sequence). Trimming cost V 4 bases and J 8 bases; bases outside gene matches: 4. CDR3 DNA: TGTGCCAGCAGCTCCGGGACTAGCGGGGGCGATGAGCAGTTCTTC. It translates to CASSSGTSGGDEQFF.